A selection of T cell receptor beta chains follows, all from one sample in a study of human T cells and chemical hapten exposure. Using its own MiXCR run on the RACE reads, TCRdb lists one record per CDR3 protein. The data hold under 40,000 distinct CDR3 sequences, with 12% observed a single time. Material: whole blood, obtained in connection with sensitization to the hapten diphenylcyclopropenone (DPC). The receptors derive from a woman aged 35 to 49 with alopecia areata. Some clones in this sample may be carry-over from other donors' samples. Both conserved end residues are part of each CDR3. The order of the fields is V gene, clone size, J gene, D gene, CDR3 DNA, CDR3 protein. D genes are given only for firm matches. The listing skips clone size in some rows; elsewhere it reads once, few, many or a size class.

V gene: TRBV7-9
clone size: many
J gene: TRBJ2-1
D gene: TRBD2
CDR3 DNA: TGTGCCAGCAGCCACATTCGGGAGGCCTACAATGAGCAGTTCTTC
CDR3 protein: CASSHIREAYNEQFF

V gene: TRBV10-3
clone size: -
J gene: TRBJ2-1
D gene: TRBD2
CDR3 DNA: TGTGCCATCAGTGAGCCGGGACTACATGAGCAGTTCTTC
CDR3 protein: CAISEPGLHEQFF

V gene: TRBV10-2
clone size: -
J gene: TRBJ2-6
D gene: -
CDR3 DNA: TGCGCCAGCAGTGAGTCTGTGTACGGCGGTGAGATCTCTGGGGCCAACGTCCTGACTTTC
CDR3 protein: CASSESVYGGEISGANVLTF

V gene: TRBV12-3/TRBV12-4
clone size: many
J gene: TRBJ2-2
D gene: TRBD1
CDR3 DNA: TGTGCCAGCAGTCCCCGGACAGGGACGGACACCGGGGAGCTGTTTTTT
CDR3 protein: CASSPRTGTDTGELFF

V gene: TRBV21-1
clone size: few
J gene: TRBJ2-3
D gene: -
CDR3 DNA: TGTGCCAGCAGCTCCCAACCCCGGGACAGTCTCACAGATACGCAGTATTTT
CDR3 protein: CASSSQPRDSLTDTQYF

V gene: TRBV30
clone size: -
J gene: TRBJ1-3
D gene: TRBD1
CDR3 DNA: TGTGCCTGGATGGGGACAGCCTCTGGAAACACCATATATTTT
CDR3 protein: CAWMGTASGNTIYF

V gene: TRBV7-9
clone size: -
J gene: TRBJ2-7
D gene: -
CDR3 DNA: TGTGCCAGCAGCACCGGACGGCACGAGCAGTACTTC
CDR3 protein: CASSTGRHEQYF

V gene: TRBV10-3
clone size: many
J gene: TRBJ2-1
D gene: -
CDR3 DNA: TGTGCCATCAGTGACCGGGACCGATCCCCCAATGAGCAGTTCTTC
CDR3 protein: CAISDRDRSPNEQFF

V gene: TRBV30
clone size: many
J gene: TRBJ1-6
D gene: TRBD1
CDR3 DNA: TGTGCCTGGAGCCGGGACAGGAATTCACCCCTCCACTTT
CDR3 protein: CAWSRDRNSPLHF

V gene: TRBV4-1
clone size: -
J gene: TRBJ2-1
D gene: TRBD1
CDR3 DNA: TGCGCCAGCAGCCAGGCCGGGACAGGGCTGGAGCAGTTCTTC
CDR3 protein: CASSQAGTGLEQFF

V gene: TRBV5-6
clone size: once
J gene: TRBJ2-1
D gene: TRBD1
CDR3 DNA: TGTGCCAGCAGCAGGGGACAGGGGTCCTACAATGAGCGGTTCTTC
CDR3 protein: CASSRGQGSYNERFF

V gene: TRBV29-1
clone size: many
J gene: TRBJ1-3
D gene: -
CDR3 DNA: TGCAGCGTTGTCCCGGGCAGCTCTGAAAACACCATATATTTT
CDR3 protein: CSVVPGSSENTIYF

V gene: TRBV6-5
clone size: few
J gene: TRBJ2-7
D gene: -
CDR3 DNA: TGTGCCAGCAGTTACTCCTCTAGGTTCCACGAGCAGTACTTC
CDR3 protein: CASSYSSRFHEQYF

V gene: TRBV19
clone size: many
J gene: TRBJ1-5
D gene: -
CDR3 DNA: TGTGCCAGTAGGGGAAGACGGTACAATCAGCCCCAGCATTTT
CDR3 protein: CASRGRRYNQPQHF

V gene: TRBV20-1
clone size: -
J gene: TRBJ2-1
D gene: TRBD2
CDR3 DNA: TGCAGTGCCCCGGGACTAGCGGTCCTCGGAGAGGGGGGGGACTACAATGAGCAGTTCTTC
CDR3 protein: CSAPGLAVLGEGGDYNEQFF

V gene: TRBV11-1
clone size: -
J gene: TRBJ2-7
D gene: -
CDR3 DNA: TGTGCCAGCAGCTTAGCCACCGGGAACTACGAGCAGTACTTC
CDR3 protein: CASSLATGNYEQYF

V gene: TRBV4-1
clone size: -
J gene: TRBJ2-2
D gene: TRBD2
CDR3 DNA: TGCGCCAGCAGCGAAGCGGGAGGGTGGACCGGGGAGCTGTTTTTT
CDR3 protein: CASSEAGGWTGELFF

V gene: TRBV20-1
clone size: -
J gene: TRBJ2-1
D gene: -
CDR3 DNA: TGCAGTGCTAGACCCGGGAGTCTCTCCTACAATGAGCAGTTCTTC
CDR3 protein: CSARPGSLSYNEQFF

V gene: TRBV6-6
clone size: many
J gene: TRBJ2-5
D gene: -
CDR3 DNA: TGTGCCAGCAGTTACTCGGCGGATCAAGAGACCCAGTACTTC
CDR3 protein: CASSYSADQETQYF

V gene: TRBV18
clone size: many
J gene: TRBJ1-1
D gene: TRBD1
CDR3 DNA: TGTGCCAGCTCACCACAGGGACAGGGGGGCCCTGAAGCTTTCTTT
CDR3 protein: CASSPQGQGGPEAFF

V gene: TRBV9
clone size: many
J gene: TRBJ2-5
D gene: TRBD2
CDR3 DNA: TGTGCCAGCAGCGCAGAGGGTAGCGGGAGGGCTGAGACCCAGTACTTC
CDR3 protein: CASSAEGSGRAETQYF

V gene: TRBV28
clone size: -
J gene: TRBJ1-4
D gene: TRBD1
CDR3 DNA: TGTGCCAGCAGTGGTCCGGGACAGATTAATGAAAAACTGTTTTTT
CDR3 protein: CASSGPGQINEKLFF

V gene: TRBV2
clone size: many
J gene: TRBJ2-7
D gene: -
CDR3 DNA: TGTGCCAGCAAGGTCCCCCACGAATACGAGCAGTACTTC
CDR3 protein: CASKVPHEYEQYF

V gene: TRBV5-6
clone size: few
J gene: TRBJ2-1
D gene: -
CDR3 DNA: TGTGCCAGCAGCTCCGCCCCGGATGAGCAGTTCTTC
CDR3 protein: CASSSAPDEQFF

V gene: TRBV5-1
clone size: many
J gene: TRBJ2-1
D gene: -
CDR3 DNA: TGCGCCAGCAGTTATCCCGACAGTAATGAGCAGTTCTTC
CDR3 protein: CASSYPDSNEQFF

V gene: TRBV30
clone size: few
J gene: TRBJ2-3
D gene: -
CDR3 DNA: TGTGCCTGGAGCGCGGGGCTGAGGGAAGATACGCAGTATTTT
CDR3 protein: CAWSAGLREDTQYF

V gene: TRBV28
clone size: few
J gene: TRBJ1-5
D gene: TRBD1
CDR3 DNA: TGTGCCAGCAGCCACAGGGGGGGCACAGATACGCAGCATTTT
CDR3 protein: CASSHRGGTDTQHF

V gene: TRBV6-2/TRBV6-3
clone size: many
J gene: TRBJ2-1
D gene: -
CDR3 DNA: TGTGCCAGCAGTTCAAATCAGAACTACAATGAGCAGTTCTTC
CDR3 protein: CASSSNQNYNEQFF

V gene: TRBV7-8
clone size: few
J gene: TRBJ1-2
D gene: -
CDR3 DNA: TGTGCCAGCAGCTTGGGAGGGAACTATGGCTACACCTTC
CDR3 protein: CASSLGGNYGYTF

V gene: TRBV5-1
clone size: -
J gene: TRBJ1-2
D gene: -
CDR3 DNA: TGCGCCAGCACCTCACTCCCGGGAGACGAGGGCTATGGCTACACCTTC
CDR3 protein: CASTSLPGDEGYGYTF

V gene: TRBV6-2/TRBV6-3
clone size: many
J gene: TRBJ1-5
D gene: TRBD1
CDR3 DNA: TGTGCCAGCAGTTCCCCGACAGGGGCGGGTCAGCCCCAGCATTTT
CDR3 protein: CASSSPTGAGQPQHF

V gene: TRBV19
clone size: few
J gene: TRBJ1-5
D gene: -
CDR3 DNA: TGTGCCAGTAGTATTAAAGATCAGCCCCAGCATTTT
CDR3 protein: CASSIKDQPQHF

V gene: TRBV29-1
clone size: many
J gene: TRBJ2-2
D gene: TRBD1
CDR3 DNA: TGCAGCGTAGCAGGACAGGGATCCGGGGAGCTGTTTTTT
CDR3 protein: CSVAGQGSGELFF

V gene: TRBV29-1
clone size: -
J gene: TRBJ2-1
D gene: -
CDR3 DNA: TGCAGCGTCCCACCTTACAATGAGCAGTTCTTC
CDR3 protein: CSVPPYNEQFF

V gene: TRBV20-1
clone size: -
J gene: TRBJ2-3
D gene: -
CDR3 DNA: TGCAGTGCTAGAGATCTATCGCAGGGGAATACAGATACGCAGTATTTT
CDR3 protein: CSARDLSQGNTDTQYF

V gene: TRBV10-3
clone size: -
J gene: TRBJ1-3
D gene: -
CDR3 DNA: TGTGCCACCACCCCCTCGGGGATTGGGGGGAACACCATATATTTT
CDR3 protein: CATTPSGIGGNTIYF

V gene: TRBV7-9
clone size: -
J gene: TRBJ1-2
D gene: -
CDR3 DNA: TGTGCCAGCAGCTTCCGCCCGGGAGACTATGGCTACACCTTC
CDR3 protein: CASSFRPGDYGYTF

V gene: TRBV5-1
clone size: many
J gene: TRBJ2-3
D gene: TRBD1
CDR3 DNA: TGCGCCAGCAGCCCCCCGGGCAGGGGGCAACCAGATACGCAGTATTTT
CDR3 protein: CASSPPGRGQPDTQYF

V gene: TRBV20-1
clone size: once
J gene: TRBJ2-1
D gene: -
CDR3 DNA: TGCAGTGGGACGGGAGCCATCTCGGTAGATGAGCAGTTCTTC
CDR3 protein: CSGTGAISVDEQFF

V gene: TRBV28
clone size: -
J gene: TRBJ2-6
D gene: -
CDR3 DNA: TGTGCCAGCTCCCTCGGAGCCAACGTCCTGACTTTC
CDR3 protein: CASSLGANVLTF

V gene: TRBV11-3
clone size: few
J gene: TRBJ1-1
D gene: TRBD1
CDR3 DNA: TGTGCCAGCAGCCCGGGGACAGGTTTTACGAACACTGAAGCTTTCTTT
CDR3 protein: CASSPGTGFTNTEAFF

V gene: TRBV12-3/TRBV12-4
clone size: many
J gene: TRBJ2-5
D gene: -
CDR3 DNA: TGTGCCAGCACCATGGACAGCAGAGAGACCCAGTACTTC
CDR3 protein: CASTMDSRETQYF

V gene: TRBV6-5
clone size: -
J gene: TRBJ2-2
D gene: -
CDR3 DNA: TGTGCCAGCAAAGGACGAGAGGGGCGCACCGGGGAGCTGTTTTTT
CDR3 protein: CASKGREGRTGELFF

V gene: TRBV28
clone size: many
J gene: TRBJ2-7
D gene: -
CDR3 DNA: TGTGCCAGCAGTTTAGAGAGGGATTGGTACGAGCAGTACTTC
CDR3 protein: CASSLERDWYEQYF

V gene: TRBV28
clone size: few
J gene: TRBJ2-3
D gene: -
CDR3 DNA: TGTGCCAGCAGTCCTAACGGTAGAGGGGATACGCAGTATTTT
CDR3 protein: CASSPNGRGDTQYF

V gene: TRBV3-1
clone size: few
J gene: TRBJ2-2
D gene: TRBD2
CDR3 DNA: TGTGCCAGCAGCGCAAGTTCACCACTAGCGGAGAACACCGGGGAGCTGTTTTTT
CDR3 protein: CASSASSPLAENTGELFF

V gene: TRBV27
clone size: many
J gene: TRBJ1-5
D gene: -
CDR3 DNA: TGTGCCAGCAGTTTTAACAATTTAGGCCAGCCCCAGCATTTT
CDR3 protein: CASSFNNLGQPQHF

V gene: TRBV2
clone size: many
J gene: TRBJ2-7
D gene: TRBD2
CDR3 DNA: TGTGCCAGCAGTGTATTCTCTAGCGGGAGGAACGAGCAGTACTTC
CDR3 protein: CASSVFSSGRNEQYF

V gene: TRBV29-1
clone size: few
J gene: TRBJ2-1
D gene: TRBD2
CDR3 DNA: TGCAGCGCTTTTAGCGGGAGCTCCTACAATGAGCAGTTCTTC
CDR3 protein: CSAFSGSSYNEQFF

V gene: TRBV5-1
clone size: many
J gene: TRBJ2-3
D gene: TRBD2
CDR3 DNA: TGCGCCAGCAGAGCGGGGATCACAGATACGCAGTATTTT
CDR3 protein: CASRAGITDTQYF

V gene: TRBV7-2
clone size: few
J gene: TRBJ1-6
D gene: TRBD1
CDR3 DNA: TGTGCCAGCAGCTTAGGACAGGGGGGGAATTCACCCCTCCACTTT
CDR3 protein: CASSLGQGGNSPLHF

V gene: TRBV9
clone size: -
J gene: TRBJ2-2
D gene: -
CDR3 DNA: TGTGCCAGCTCCGGGGGATACACCGGGGAGCTGTTTTTT
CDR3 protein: CASSGGYTGELFF

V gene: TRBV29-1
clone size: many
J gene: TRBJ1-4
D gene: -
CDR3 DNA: TGCAGCGTCCGATCCTTGGGACTGTTTTTT
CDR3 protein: CSVRSLGLFF